Following are 2 T cell receptor beta chains from one sample sequenced in a study of human T cells and chemical hapten exposure. TCRdb re-derived calls from the RACE reads in MiXCR, one entry per CDR3 protein. The data show 85,000 to 120,000 distinct CDR3 sequences, with around 12% seen just once and roughly 1.5% held by the top ten. The time point: pre-sensitization, week 0. As for treatment: therapeutic diphenylcyclopropenone sensitization with weekly scalp DPC. Sequencing used whole blood, obtained in connection with sensitization to the hapten diphenylcyclopropenone (DPC). These receptor sequences come from a woman between 50 and 59 years old with alopecia areata. Some clones in this sample may be carry-over from other donors' samples.

This clonotype was counted between two and nine times. For the CDR3, the DNA is TGTGCCAGCAGTGAGGAGGGGGCGCGGGAGCAGTACTTC. This encodes CASSEEGAREQYF. The rearrangement uses TRBV2 and TRBJ2-7, with D maybe TRBD1 (7 bases). This CDR3 region has 13 residues. The V gene's germline CDR1 is SNHLY and CDR2 FYNNEI. Trimming took 3 bases from V and 7 from J, leaving 13 bases between them.

The chain links TRBV20-1 to TRBJ2-7; the D is unclear. This CDR3 region has 13 residues. V lost 0 bases to trimming and J lost 0 bases, with 6 bases between them. The V gene's germline CDR1 is DFQATT and CDR2 SNEGSKA (reference sequence). CDR3 amino acids: CSARDPDSYEQYF. The CDR3 DNA follows: TGCAGTGCTAGAGATCCGGACTCCTACGAGCAGTACTTC.